This T cell receptor (beta chain) was documented in a study of cytomegalovirus exposure and HLA in healthy donors. Amplification used 60 Vbeta primers and 13 Jbeta primers. Clones were sequenced by immunoSEQ multiplex PCR, and TCRdb holds only the in-frame ones, with some missing. With roughly 72,000 clones in the sample, the ten largest clones hold 3.5% to 4%. As to this clone: Its cognate antigen is unknown.

Regarding the study as a whole: In presence/absence analyses, roughly uniform sequencing depth across donors was assumed. A later analysis found TCR association rates differed by HLA locus, highest for DRB1 and lowest for HLA-C. As was reported, the HLA-A and HLA-B alleles of most subjects were accurately predicted from TCR beta sequences.

Trimming removed 3 bases from V and 5 bases from J; junction bases left unmatched: 5. This CDR3 region has 14 residues. The V gene's germline CDR1 is MGHDK and CDR2 SYGVNS. This clonotype was sampled from a man aged 18 to 30 in good health and CMV-seropositive. V usage is TRBV25-1 and J usage is TRBJ2-5; 8 bases line up with TRBD1. Source material: PBMCs. The CDR3 DNA sequence: TGTGCCAGCAGTGACGAGACAGGGGTCGAGACCCAGTACTTC. Its protein product is CASSDETGVETQYF. Full variable domain (remainder filled in from reference TRBV25-1 and TRBJ2-5): EADIYQTPRYLVIGTGKKITLECSQTMGHDKMYWYQQDPGMELHLIHYSYGVNSTEKGDLSSESTVSRIRTEHFPLTLESARPSHTSQYLCASSDETGVETQYFGPGTRLLVL.